Following are 5 T cell receptor beta chains from one sample sequenced in a study of cytomegalovirus exposure and HLA in healthy donors. The PCR used 60 Vbeta and 13 Jbeta primers. Produced via immunoSEQ multiplex PCR; TCRdb's table is partial and in-frame only. This table holds approximately 160,000 clones, around 79% found once. Sequencing was done on a sample of PBMCs. The receptors stem from a man aged 25 to 40 in good health and CMV-seropositive.

J is TRBJ2-2 and V is TRBV7-6; the match to TRBD1 covers 7 bases. J was trimmed by 0 bases and V by 5 bases; bases with no gene match: 6. CDR1 and CDR2 from the germline V gene are SGHVS and FNYEAQ. The length of the CDR3 is 16 residues. The CDR3 loop reads CASSLRQGSNTGELFF. The CDR3 bases are TGTGCCAGCAGCCTCCGACAGGGTTCGAACACCGGGGAGCTGTTTTTT. Combining the CDR3 with reference TRBV7-6 and TRBJ2-2 gives the whole variable domain GAGVSQSPRYKVTKRGQDVALRCDPISGHVSLYWYRQALGQGPEFLTYFNYEAQQDKSGLPNDRFSAERPEGSISTLTIQRTEQRDSAMYRCASSLRQGSNTGELFFGEGSRLTVL.

The chain employs TRBV27 and TRBJ2-5; 12 bases align to TRBD2. Matching the DNA end better, TRBJ2-7 makes the J call doubtful. This CDR3 comprises 14 residues. Per germline, CDR1 MNHEY and CDR2 SMNVEV (reference sequence). The CDR3 protein is CASTRLAGAHEQYF. The CDR3 bases are TGTGCCAGCACTCGACTAGCGGGAGCCCACGAGCAGTACTTC.

This rearrangement joins TRBV18 to TRBJ1-3; D is undetermined. This CDR3 has 15 residues. V shed 6 bases and J shed 2 bases, with 14 bases lying between them. Germline CDR1 and CDR2: KGHSH and LQKENI. The CDR3 nucleotides read TGTGCCAGCTCGCGGCTAACACACCCTGGAAACACCATATATTTT. Amino acids: CASSRLTHPGNTIYF.

The DNA of the CDR3 is TGTGCCAGCAGCCACAACAGGGTAGTATATACTGAAGCTTTCTTT. Protein sequence: CASSHNRVVYTEAFF. The V and J genes are TRBV14 and TRBJ1-1; a weak D match, TRBD1 (6 bases). Germline V gives CDR1 SGHDN, CDR2 FVKESK. The V end lost 3 bases, the J end lost 5 bases, and 16 bases lay between the germline ends. The CDR3 covers 15 residues.

This chain joins TRBV10-1 and TRBJ1-1; no firm D call. Per the germline V gene, CDR1 is WNHNN and CDR2 is SYGVQD (reference sequence). Trimming took 6 bases from V and 0 from J, leaving 8 bases between them. The CDR3 extends over 13 amino acids. Here the CDR3 reads CASSRDMNTEAFF. For the CDR3, the DNA is TGCGCCAGCAGCCGGGATATGAACACTGAAGCTTTCTTT.